This T cell receptor beta chain was profiled in a study of a mutant IDH1 vaccine in newly diagnosed glioma. Study-wide results and caveats: Changes to the top peripheral T cell clonotypes appeared unrelated to pseudoprogression. Detectable vaccine-induced immune responses arose in 80% to 95% of patients.

Sequencing was performed with immunoSEQ multiplex PCR; in TCRdb, only in-frame clones are kept and a portion is missing. The data contain over 45,000 clones, around four fifths of them singletons. Sample time point: week 5, during vaccination. Every vaccine dose comprised 300 ug of mutant IDH1 20-mer peptide plus topical imiquimod. V lost 4 bases and J 5 bases, leaving 14 bases between the germline ends. Germline V gene lookup returns CDR1 MNHNS and CDR2 SASEGT. The CDR3 consists of 14 residues. Details on this clone: Its antigen is unidentified.

The receptor's source is a woman in her 50s with glioma. The chain recombines TRBV6-1 with TRBJ1-1; no reliable D call. Sequencing was performed on PBMCs, taken from a glioma patient whose treatment included an IDH1 peptide vaccine. DNA of the CDR3: TGTGCCAGCAGTGTAACCGGTCGAACGACTGAAGCTTTCTTT. Protein: CASSVTGRTTEAFF.